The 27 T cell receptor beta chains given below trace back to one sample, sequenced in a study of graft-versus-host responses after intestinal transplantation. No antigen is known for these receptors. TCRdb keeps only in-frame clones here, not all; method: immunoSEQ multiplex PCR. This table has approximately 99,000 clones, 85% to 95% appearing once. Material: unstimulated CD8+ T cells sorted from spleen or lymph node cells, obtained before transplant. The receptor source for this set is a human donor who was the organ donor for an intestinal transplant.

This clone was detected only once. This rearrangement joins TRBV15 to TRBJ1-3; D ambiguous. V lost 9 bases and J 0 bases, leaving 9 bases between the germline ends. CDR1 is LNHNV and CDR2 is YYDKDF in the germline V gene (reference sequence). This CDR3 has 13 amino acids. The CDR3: CATKERSGNTIYF. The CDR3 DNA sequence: TGTGCCACTAAAGAGCGCTCTGGAAACACCATATATTTT.

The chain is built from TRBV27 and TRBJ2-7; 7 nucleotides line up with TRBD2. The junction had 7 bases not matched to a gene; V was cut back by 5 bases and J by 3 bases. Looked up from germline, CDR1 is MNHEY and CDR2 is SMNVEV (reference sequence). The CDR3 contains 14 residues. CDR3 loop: CASSPWGGFYEQYF. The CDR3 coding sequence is TGTGCCAGCAGTCCTTGGGGGGGGTTCTACGAGCAGTACTTC.

The CDR3 reads CASSLITGTGGTEAFF. Written as DNA, the CDR3 is TGTGCCAGCAGCCTTATAACCGGGACAGGGGGCACTGAAGCTTTCTTT. The chain has TRBV28 and TRBJ1-1; 11 bases line up with TRBD1. The CDR3 runs to 16 residues. Germline CDR1 reads MDHEN; CDR2 reads SYDVKM. Unmatched junction bases numbered 10, after V lost 6 bases and J lost 4 bases.

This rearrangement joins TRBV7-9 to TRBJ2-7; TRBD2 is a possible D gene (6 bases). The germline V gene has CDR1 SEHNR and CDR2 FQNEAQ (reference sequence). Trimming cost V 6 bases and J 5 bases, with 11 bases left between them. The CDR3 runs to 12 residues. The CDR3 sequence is CASRGGRNEQYF. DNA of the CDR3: TGTGCCAGCAGGGGGGGTCGGAACGAGCAGTACTTC.

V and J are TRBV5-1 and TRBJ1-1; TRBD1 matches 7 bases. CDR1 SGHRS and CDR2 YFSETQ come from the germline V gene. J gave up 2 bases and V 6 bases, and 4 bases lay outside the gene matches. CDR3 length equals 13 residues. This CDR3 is CASTRGSNTEAFF. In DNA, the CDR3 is TGCGCCAGCACCAGGGGGTCCAACACTGAAGCTTTCTTT.

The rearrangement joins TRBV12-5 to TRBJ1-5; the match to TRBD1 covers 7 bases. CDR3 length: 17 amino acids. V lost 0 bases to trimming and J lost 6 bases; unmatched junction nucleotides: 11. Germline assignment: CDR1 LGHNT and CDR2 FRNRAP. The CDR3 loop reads CASGLVRVCRGFQPQHF. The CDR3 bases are TGTGCTAGTGGTTTGGTAAGGGTATGCAGGGGGTTTCAGCCCCAGCATTTT.

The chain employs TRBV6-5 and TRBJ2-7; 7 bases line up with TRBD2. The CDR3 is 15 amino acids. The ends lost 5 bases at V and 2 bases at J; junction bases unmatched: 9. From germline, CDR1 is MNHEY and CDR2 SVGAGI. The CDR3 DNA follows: TGTGCCAGCAGTCGAGGTCCTAGCGGTACCTACGAGCAGTACTTC. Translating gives CASSRGPSGTYEQYF.

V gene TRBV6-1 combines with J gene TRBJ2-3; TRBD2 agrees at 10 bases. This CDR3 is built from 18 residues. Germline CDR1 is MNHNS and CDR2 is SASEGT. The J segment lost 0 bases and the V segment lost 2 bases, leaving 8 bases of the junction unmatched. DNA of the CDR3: TGTGCCAGCAGTGAACTCATCCTAGCGGGAGTTAGCACAGATACGCAGTATTTT. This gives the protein CASSELILAGVSTDTQYF.

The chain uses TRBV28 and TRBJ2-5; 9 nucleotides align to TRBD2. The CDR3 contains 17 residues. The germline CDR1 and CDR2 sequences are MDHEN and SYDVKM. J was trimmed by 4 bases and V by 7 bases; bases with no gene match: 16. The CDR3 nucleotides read TGTGCCAGCACCCCCACTGGATCATCAGCGGGGGGAGAGACCCAGTACTTC. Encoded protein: CASTPTGSSAGGETQYF.

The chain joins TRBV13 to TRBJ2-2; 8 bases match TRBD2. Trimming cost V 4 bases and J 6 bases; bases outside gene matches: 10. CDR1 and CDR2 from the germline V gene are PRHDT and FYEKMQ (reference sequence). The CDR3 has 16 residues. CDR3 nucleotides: TGTGCCAGCAGCTCGGGGGGGGGCGCGCACCCCGGGGAGCTGTTTTTT. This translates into CASSSGGGAHPGELFF. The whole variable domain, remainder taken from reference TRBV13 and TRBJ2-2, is AAGVIQSPRHLIKEKRETATLKCYPIPRHDTVYWYQQGPGQDPQFLISFYEKMQSDKGSIPDRFSAQQFSDYHSELNMSSLELGDSALYFCASSSGGGAHPGELFFGEGSRLTVL.

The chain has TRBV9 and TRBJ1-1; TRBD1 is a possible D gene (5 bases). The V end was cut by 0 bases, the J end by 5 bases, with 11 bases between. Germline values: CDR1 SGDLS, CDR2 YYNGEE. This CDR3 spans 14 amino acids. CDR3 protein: CASSVVQGRTEAFF. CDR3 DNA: TGTGCCAGCAGCGTAGTGCAGGGTCGGACTGAAGCTTTCTTT.

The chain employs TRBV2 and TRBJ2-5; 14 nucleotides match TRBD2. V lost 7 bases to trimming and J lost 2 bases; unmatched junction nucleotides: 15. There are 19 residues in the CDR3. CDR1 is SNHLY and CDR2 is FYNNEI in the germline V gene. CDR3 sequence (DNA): TGTGCCAGCATGAGGACTAGCGGGAGGCGAGGCAGACCACAAGAGACCCAGTACTTC. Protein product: CASMRTSGRRGRPQETQYF. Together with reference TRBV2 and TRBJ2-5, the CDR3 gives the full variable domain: EPEVTQTPSHQVTQMGQEVILRCVPISNHLYFYWYRQILGQKVEFLVSFYNNEISEKSEIFDDQFSVERPDGSNFTLKIRSTKLEDSAMYFCASMRTSGRRGRPQETQYFGPGTRLLVL.

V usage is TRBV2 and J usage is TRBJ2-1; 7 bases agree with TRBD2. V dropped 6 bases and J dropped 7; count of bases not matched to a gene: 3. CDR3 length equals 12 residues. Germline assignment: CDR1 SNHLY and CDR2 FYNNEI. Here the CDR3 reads CASRRETNEQFF. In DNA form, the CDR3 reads TGTGCCAGCAGGCGGGAGACTAATGAGCAGTTCTTC.

The CDR3 spells CASSVSSNYEQYF. CDR3 nucleotide sequence: TGCGCCAGCAGTGTTTCAAGCAACTACGAGCAGTACTTC. This sequence joins TRBV10-2 and TRBJ2-7; D uncertain. The CDR3 is made up of 13 amino acids. Looked up from germline, CDR1 is WSHSY and CDR2 is SAAADI. Trimming removed 4 bases at V and 3 bases at J, with 10 bases between.

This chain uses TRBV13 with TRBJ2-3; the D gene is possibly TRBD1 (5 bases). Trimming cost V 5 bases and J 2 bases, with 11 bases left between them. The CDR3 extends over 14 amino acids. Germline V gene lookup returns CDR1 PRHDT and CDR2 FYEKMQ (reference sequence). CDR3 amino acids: CASSGGGATDTQYF. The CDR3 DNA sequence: TGTGCCAGCAGCGGCGGTGGGGCCACAGATACGCAGTATTTT. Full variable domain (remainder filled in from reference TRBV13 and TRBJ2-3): AAGVIQSPRHLIKEKRETATLKCYPIPRHDTVYWYQQGPGQDPQFLISFYEKMQSDKGSIPDRFSAQQFSDYHSELNMSSLELGDSALYFCASSGGGATDTQYFGPGTRLTVL.

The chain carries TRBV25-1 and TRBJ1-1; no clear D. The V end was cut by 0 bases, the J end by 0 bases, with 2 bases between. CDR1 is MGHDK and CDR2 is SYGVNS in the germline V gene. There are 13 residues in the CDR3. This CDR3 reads CASSEYVNTEAFF. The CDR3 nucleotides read TGTGCCAGCAGTGAATACGTGAACACTGAAGCTTTCTTT.

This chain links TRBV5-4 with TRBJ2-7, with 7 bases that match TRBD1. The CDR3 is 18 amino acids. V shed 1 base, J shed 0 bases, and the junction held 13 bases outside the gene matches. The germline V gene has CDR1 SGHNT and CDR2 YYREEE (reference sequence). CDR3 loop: CASSLYPLRQGFSYEQYF. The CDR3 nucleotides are TGTGCCAGCAGCTTGTACCCTTTGAGACAGGGATTCTCCTACGAGCAGTACTTC.

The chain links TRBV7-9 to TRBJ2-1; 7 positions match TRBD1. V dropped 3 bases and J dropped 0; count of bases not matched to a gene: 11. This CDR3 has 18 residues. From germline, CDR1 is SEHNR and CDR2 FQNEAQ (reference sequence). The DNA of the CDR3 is TGTGCCAGCAGCTTGGACAGGCCCGAAACCAACTCCTACAATGAGCAGTTCTTC. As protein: CASSLDRPETNSYNEQFF.

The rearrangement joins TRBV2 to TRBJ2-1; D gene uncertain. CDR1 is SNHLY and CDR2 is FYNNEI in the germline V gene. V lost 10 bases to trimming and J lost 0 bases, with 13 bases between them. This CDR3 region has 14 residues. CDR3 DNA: TGTGCCATCCCTGGCCGTCGCTCCTACAATGAGCAGTTCTTC. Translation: CAIPGRRSYNEQFF.

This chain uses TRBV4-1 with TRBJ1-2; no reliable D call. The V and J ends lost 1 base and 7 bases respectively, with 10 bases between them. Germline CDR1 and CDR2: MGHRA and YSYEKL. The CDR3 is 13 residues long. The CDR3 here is CASSQGQAPGYTF. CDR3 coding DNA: TGCGCCAGCAGCCAAGGACAAGCCCCTGGCTACACCTTC.

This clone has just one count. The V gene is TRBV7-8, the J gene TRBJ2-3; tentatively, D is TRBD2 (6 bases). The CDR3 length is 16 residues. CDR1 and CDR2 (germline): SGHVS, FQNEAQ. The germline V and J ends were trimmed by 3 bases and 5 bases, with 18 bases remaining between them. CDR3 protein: CASSFVDQGLLDTQYF. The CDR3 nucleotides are TGTGCCAGCAGCTTCGTTGACCAGGGACTGCTAGATACGCAGTATTTT.

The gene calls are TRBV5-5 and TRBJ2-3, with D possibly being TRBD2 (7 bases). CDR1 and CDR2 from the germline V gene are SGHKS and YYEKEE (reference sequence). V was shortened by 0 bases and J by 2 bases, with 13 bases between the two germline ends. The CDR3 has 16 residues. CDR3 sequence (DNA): TGTGCCAGCAGCTTGGATGCGGGGGCCCCCACAGATACGCAGTATTTT. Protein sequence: CASSLDAGAPTDTQYF. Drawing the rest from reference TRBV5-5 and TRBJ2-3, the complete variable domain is DAGVTQSPTHLIKTRGQQVTLRCSPISGHKSVSWYQQVLGQGPQFIFQYYEKEERGRGNFPDRFSARQFPNYSSELNVNALLLGDSALYLCASSLDAGAPTDTQYFGPGTRLTVL.

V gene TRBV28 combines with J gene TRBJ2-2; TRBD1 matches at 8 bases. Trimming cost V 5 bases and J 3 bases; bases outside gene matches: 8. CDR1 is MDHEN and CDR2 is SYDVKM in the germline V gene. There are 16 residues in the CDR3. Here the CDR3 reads CASSPWTGPHTGELFF. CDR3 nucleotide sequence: TGTGCCAGCAGTCCCTGGACAGGGCCCCACACCGGGGAGCTGTTTTTT. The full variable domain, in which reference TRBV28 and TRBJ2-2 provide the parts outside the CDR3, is DVKVTQSSRYLVKRTGEKVFLECVQDMDHENMFWYRQDPGLGLRLIYFSYDVKMKEKGDIPEGYSVSREKKERFSLILESASTNQTSMYLCASSPWTGPHTGELFFGEGSRLTVL.

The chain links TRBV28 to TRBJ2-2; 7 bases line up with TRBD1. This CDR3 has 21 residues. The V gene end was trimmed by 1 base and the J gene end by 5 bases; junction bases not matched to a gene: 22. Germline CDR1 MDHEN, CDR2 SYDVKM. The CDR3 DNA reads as TGTGCCAGCAGTTTATTCTTCAAGGAATTGCTAGACAGGGTCAGGACCGGGGAGCTGTTTTTT. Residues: CASSLFFKELLDRVRTGELFF.

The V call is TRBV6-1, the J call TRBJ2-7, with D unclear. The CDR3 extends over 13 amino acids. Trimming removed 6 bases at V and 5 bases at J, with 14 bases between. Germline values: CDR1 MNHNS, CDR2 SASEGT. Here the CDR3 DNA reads TGTGCCAGCAGCGCAGTATTGGTCAACGAGCAGTACTTC. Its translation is CASSAVLVNEQYF.

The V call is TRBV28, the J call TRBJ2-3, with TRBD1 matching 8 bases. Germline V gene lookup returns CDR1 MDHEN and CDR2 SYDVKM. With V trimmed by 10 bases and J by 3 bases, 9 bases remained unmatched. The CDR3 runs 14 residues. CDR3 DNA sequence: TGTGCCACCCAGGACAGGGCTAGGACAGATACGCAGTATTTT. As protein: CATQDRARTDTQYF.

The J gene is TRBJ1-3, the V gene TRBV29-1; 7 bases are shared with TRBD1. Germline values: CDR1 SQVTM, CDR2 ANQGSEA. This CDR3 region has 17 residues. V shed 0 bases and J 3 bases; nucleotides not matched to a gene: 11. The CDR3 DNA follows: TGCAGCGTTGAAGATCCAAGACAGGGTAATCGTGGAAACACCATATATTTT. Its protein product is CSVEDPRQGNRGNTIYF.